This TCR beta chain came from a study of cytomegalovirus exposure and HLA in healthy donors. General study findings and limits: Some segments of the V type, notably TRBV6-2 and TRBV6-3, were excluded as indistinguishable. In a later analysis, productive TCRs from donors in an Asian-associated ancestry cluster reportedly carried fewer N-insertions than the cohort mean.

The PCR ran on 60 Vbeta and 13 Jbeta primers. The table came from immunoSEQ multiplex PCR; TCRdb's copy has only in-frame clones and leaves some out. The table lists about 180,000 clones, around 76% of them singletons. On this clone itself: Its cognate antigen is unknown.

This CDR3 contains 13 residues. V was clipped by 0 bases and J by 5 bases, with 7 bases between them. Per the germline V gene, CDR1 is SGDLS and CDR2 is YYNGEE. Sequencing was done on a sample of PBMCs. The chain carries TRBV9 and TRBJ2-3; unclear D gene. The sequence came from a woman aged 25 to 39 in good health and CMV-seropositive. The CDR3 protein is CASSVESVDTQYF. The CDR3, as DNA: TGTGCCAGCAGCGTAGAATCAGTAGATACGCAGTATTTT.